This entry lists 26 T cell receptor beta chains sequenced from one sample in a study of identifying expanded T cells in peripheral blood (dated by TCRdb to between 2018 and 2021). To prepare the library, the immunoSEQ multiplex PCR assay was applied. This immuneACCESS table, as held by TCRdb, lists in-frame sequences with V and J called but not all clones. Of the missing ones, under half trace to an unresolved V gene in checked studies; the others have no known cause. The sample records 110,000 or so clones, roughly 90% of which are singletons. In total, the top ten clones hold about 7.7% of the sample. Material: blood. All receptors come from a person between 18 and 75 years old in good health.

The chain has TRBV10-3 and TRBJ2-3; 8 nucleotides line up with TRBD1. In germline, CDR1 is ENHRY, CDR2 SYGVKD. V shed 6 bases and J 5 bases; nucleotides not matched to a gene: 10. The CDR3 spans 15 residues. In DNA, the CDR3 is TGTGCCATCAGAGACGACAGGGGAGTGAAAGATACGCAGTATTTT. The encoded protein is CAIRDDRGVKDTQYF.

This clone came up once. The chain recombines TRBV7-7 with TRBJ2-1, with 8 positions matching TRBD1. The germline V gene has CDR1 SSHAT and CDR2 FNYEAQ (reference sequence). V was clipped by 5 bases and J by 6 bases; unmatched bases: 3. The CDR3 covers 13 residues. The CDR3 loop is CASSKDRVNEQFF. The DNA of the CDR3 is TGTGCCAGCAGCAAGGACAGGGTCAATGAGCAGTTCTTC.

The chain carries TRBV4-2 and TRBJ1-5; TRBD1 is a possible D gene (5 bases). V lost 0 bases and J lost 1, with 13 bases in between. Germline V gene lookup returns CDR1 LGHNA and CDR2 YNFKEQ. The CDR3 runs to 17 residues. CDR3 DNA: TGTGCCAGCAGCCAAGATTCGGATGCAGGGAGCAATCAGCCCCAGCATTTT. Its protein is CASSQDSDAGSNQPQHF.

The CDR3 DNA sequence: TGCGCCAGCAGCTCTGGGGCCTCGAACACTGAAGCTTTCTTT. Translation: CASSSGASNTEAFF. The J gene is TRBJ1-1, the V gene TRBV5-1; D is perhaps TRBD1 (5 bases). This CDR3 region has 14 residues. Trimming left V 3 bases short and J 1 base short, with 10 bases between. CDR1 and CDR2 (germline): SGHRS, YFSETQ.

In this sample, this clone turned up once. In DNA, the CDR3 is TGTGCCAGTAGTATTGGCAGCGGGATCTCCTACGAGCAGTACTTC. This gives the protein CASSIGSGISYEQYF. The genes are TRBV19 and TRBJ2-7, with 7 bases that match TRBD2. V lost 3 bases to trimming and J lost 0 bases; unmatched junction nucleotides: 5. The CDR3 length is 15 residues. Per germline, CDR1 LNHDA and CDR2 SQIVND (reference sequence).

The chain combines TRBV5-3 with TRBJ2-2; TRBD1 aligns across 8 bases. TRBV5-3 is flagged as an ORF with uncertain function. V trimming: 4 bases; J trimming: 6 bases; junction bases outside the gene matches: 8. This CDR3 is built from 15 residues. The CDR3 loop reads CARSDRTGWAGELFF. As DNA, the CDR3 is TGTGCCAGAAGCGACCGGACAGGGTGGGCCGGGGAGCTGTTTTTT.

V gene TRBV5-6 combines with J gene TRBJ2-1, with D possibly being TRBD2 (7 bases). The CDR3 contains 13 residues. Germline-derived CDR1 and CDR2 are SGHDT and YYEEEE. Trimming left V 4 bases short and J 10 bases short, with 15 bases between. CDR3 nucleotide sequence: TGTGCCAGCAGCGCGGCCGGGGGGCGGGAGCAGTTCTTC. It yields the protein CASSAAGGREQFF.

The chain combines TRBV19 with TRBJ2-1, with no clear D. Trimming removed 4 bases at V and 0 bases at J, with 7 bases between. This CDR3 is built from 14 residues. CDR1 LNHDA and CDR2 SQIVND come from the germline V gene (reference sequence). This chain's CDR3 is CASSTRASYNEQFF. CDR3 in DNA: TGTGCCAGTAGTACCCGTGCCTCCTACAATGAGCAGTTCTTC.

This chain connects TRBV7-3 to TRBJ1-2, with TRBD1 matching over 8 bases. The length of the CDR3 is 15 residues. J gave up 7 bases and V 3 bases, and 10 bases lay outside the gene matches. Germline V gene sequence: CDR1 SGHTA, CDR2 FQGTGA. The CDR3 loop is CASSFGDRTSGGYTF. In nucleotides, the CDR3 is TGTGCCAGCAGCTTCGGGGACAGGACTAGTGGTGGCTACACCTTC.

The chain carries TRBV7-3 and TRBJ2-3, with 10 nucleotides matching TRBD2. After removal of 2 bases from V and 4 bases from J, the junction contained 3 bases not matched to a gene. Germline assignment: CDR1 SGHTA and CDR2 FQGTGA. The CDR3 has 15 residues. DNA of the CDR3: TGTGCCAGCAGCTTAGCTAGCGGGGGAGCAGATACGCAGTATTTT. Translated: CASSLASGGADTQYF. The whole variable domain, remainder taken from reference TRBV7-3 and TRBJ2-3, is GAGVSQTPSNKVTEKGKYVELRCDPISGHTALYWYRQSLGQGPEFLIYFQGTGAADDSGLPNDRFFAVRPEGSVSTLKIQRTERGDSAVYLCASSLASGGADTQYFGPGTRLTVL.

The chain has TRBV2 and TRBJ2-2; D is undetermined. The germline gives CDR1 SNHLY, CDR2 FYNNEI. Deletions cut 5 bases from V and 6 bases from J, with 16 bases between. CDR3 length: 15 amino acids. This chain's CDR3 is CASSRLTTPPGELFF. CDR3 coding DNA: TGTGCCAGCAGTCGGCTAACCACCCCACCCGGGGAGCTGTTTTTT.

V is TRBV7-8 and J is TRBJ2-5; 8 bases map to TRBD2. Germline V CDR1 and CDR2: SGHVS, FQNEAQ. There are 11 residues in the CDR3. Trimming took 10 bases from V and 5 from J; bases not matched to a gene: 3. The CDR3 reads CAIREGETQYF. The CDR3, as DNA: TGTGCCATCCGGGAGGGGGAGACCCAGTACTTC.

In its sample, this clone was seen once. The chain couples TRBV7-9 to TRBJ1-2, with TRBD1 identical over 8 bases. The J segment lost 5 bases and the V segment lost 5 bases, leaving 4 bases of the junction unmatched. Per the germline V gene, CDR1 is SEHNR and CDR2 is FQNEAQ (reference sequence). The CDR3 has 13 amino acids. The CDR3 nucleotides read TGTGCCAGCAGCCTGGACAGGGAATATGGCTACACCTTC. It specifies CASSLDREYGYTF. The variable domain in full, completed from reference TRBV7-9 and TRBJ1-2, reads DTGVSQNPRHKITKRGQNVTFRCDPISEHNRLYWYRQTLGQGPEFLTYFQNEAQLEKSRLLSDRFSAERPKGSFSTLEIQRTEQGDSAMYLCASSLDREYGYTFGSGTRLTVV.

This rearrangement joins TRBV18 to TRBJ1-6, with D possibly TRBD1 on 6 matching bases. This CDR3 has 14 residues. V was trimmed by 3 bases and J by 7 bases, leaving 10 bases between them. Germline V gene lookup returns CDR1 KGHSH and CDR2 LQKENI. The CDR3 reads CASSPDRRNSPLHF. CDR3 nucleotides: TGTGCCAGCTCACCCGACAGGCGGAATTCACCCCTCCACTTT.

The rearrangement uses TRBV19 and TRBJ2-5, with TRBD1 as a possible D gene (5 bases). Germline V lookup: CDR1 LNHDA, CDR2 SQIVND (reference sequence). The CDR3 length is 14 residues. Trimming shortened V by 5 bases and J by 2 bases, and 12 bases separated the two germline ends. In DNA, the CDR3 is TGTGCCAGTAGTCATCAGGGCGCGCAAGAGACCCAGTACTTC. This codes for CASSHQGAQETQYF.

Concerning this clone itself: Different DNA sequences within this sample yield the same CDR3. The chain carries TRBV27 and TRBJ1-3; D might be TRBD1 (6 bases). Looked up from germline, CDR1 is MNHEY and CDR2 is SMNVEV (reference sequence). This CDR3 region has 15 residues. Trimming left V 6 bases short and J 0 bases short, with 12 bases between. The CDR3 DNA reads TGTGCCAGCAGGGGGCAGGGGCTCTCTGGAAACACCATATATTTT. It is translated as CASRGQGLSGNTIYF.

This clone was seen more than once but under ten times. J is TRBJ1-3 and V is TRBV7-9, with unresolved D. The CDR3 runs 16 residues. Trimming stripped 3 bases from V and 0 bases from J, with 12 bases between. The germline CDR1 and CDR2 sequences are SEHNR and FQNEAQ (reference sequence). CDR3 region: CASSFFNPPSGNTIYF. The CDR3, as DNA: TGTGCCAGCAGCTTTTTTAACCCCCCCTCTGGAAACACCATATATTTT.

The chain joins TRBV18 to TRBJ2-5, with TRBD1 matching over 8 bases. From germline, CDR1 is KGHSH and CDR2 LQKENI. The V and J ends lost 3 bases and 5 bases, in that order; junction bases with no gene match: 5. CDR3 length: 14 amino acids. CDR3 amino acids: CASSPRQGMETQYF. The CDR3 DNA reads TGTGCCAGCTCACCTAGACAGGGGATGGAGACCCAGTACTTC.

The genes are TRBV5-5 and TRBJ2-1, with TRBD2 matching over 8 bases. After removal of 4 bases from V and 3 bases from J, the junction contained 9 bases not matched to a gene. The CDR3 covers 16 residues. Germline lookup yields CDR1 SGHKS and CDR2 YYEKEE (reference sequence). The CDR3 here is CASSPGGGQHYNEQFF. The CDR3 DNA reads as TGTGCCAGCAGCCCCGGGGGGGGGCAGCACTACAATGAGCAGTTCTTC.

The CDR3 protein is CASSGGFQFF. The CDR3 DNA sequence: TGTGCCAGCAGTGGAGGCTTTCAGTTCTTC. The V gene is TRBV2, the J gene TRBJ2-1, with no clear D. Germline-derived CDR1 and CDR2 are SNHLY and FYNNEI. The CDR3 length is 10 residues. Between the trimmed V and J ends, which lost 4 bases and 13 bases, there was a span of 8 bases.

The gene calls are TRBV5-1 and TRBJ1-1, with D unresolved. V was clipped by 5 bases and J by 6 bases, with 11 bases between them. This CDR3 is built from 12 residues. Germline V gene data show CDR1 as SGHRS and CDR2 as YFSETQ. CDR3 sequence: CASSPGGPEAFF. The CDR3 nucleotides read TGCGCCAGCAGTCCGGGAGGTCCTGAAGCTTTCTTT.

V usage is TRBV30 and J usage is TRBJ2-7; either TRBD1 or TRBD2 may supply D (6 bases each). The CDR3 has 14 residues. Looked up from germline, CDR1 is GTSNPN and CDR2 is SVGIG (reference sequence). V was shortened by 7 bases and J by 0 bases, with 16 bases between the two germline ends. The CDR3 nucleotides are TGTGCCTCCAGCCGGGGGCAGGGCTCCTACGAGCAGTACTTC. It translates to CASSRGQGSYEQYF.

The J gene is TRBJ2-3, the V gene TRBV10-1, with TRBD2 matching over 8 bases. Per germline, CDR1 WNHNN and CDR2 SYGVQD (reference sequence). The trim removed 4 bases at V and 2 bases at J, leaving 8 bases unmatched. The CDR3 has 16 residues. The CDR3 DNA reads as TGCGCCAGCAGTGTCTCGGGCGGGAGGATCACAGATACGCAGTATTTT. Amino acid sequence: CASSVSGGRITDTQYF.

The CDR3 DNA reads TGTGCCAGCAGCGGACAGGGCCTCTCCTACAATGAGCAGTTCTTC. As protein: CASSGQGLSYNEQFF. The gene calls are TRBV2 and TRBJ2-1; TRBD1 aligns across 8 bases. The ends lost 6 bases at V and 0 bases at J; junction bases unmatched: 4. The germline CDR1 and CDR2 sequences are SNHLY and FYNNEI. CDR3 length equals 15 residues.

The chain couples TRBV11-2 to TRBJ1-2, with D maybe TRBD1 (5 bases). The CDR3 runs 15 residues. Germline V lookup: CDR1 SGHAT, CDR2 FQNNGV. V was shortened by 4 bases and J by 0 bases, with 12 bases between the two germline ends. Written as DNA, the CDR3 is TGTGCCAGCAGCTCCCAGGGAAGGGCTAACTATGGCTACACCTTC. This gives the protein CASSSQGRANYGYTF.

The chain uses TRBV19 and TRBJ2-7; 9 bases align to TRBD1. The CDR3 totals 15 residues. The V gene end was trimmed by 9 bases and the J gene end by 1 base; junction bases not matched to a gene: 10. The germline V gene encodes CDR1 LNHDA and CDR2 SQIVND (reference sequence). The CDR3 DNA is TGTGCCAGGGGGGGACAGGGAAGATCGTCCTACGAGCAGTACTTC. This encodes CARGGQGRSSYEQYF. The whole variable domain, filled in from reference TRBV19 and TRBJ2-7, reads DGGITQSPKYLFRKEGQNVTLSCEQNLNHDAMYWYRQDPGQGLRLIYYSQIVNDFQKGDIAEGYSVSREKKESFPLTVTSAQKNPTAFYLCARGGQGRSSYEQYFGPGTRLTVT.